This T cell receptor beta chain emerged from a study of T cell changes during pregnancy in multiple sclerosis. The data were produced by immunoSEQ multiplex PCR, yet TCRdb's version contains in-frame clones alone and is incomplete. This sample has some 42,000 clones; about 90% occur once, and the top ten carry 0.9%. Looked up from germline, CDR1 is PRHDT and CDR2 is FYEKMQ (reference sequence). The CDR3 loop spans 17 amino acids. In regard to this clone: An end of the junction does not agree with germline; a read error may underlie this.

Here the sequenced sample was CD4+ T cells from peripheral blood mononuclear cells, taken after pregnancy. This chain uses TRBV13 with TRBJ2-5; TRBD2 matches at 9 bases. The source of this sequence is a female donor with multiple sclerosis, enrolled in a pregnancy study. CDR3 sequence: CASSLGLARLGEETQYF. CDR3 DNA: TGTGCCAGCAGCCTAGGACTAGCGCGCCTGGGAGAGGAGACCCAGTACTTC.